The T cell receptor (beta chain) described here comes from a study of PD-1 blockade in classical Hodgkin lymphoma. All patients relapsed after autologous stem cell transplantation, and brentuximab vedotin exposure varied. Assay used: immunoSEQ multiplex PCR; TCRdb lists only in-frame clones, some missing. The sample shows 25,000 to 30,000 clones, around two thirds of them seen only once. Overall study results and limits: CD4+ TCR diversity rose significantly by C4D1, and CD8+ TCR diversity did not.

In regard to this clone: What it recognizes is unknown.

This clonotype was sampled from a human donor with classical Hodgkin lymphoma. The input for sequencing was peripheral blood mononuclear cells (PBMCs), taken before the second cycle of nivolumab.

The CDR3 here is CASSQFYLQGRGGHNEQFF. CDR3 DNA sequence: TGCGCCAGCAGCCAATTCTATCTTCAGGGTCGGGGGGGCCACAATGAGCAGTTCTTC. The rearrangement uses TRBV4-3 and TRBJ2-1; TRBD2 matches at 8 bases. The V gene's germline CDR1 is LGHNA and CDR2 YSLEER. The CDR3 consists of 19 residues. V lost 2 bases to trimming and J lost 5 bases; unmatched junction nucleotides: 17.